This T cell receptor (beta chain) derives from a study of CD8 T cells in Susac syndrome. The ends lost 4 bases at V and 4 bases at J; junction bases unmatched: 12. This CDR3 is built from 17 residues. The germline CDR1 and CDR2 sequences are SGHRS and YFSETQ. After extraction with the RNeasy kit, about 0.45 to 1 ug of the RNA was reverse transcribed using random hexamers. Amplification of TCR beta CDR3 spanned 54 Vbeta and 13 Jbeta via immunoSEQ multiplex PCR. TCRdb reprocessed the immunoSEQ multiplex PCR reads with MiXCR, giving one entry per CDR3 protein. Of 75,000 to 80,000 distinct CDR3 sequences in the sample, 94% are singletons; the top ten hold 0.4% to 0.55%. From blood CD8+ and CD4+ T cells, TCR beta sequences were generated. Diagnostic criteria defined recently for definite or probable disease were met by the Susac syndrome patients. TEMRA cells were FACS-enriched, while CD8+ and CD4+ T cells were negatively isolated.

Sequencing was carried out using CD8+ T cells from PBMCs. The chain uses TRBV5-1 and TRBJ2-1; 9 bases line up with TRBD1. This receptor was obtained from a human donor with Susac syndrome. DNA of the CDR3: TGCGCCAGCAGCATCTTACCCAGACAGGGGGTTTACAATGAGCAGTTCTTC. This translates into CASSILPRQGVYNEQFF.